Each of the 20 T cell receptor beta chains below was sequenced from the same sample in a study of shared clonotypes between healthy human individuals. Produced via immunoSEQ multiplex PCR; TCRdb's table is partial and in-frame only. The data show some 2,400,000 clones, approximately 94% seen once. The sample consisted of naive CD4+ T cells sorted from blood. Regarding subset: CD45RA+ positively selected. The source of these receptors is a man younger than 35 in good health.

This clone was counted once. This chain joins TRBV15 and TRBJ2-7, with 9 positions matching TRBD2. Germline V CDR1 and CDR2: LNHNV, YYDKDF (reference sequence). CDR3 length: 14 residues. V lost 3 bases and J lost 9; bases outside the gene matches: 9. CDR3 in amino acids: CATSRPSGITGQYF. The DNA of the CDR3 is TGTGCCACCAGCAGGCCTAGCGGGATAACGGGGCAGTACTTC.

Concerning this clone: Other nucleotide sequences in the sample specify the same CDR3. The chain carries TRBV2 and TRBJ1-6, with D hard to call. Looked up from germline, CDR1 is SNHLY and CDR2 is FYNNEI. Trimming pared 4 bases from V and 6 bases from J, leaving 7 bases between. The length of the CDR3 is 13 residues. In DNA form, the CDR3 reads TGTGCCAGCAGTGGGGTGGGTAATTCACCCCTCCACTTT. This codes for CASSGVGNSPLHF. Supplemented by reference TRBV2 and TRBJ1-6, the full variable domain reads EPEVTQTPSHQVTQMGQEVILRCVPISNHLYFYWYRQILGQKVEFLVSFYNNEISEKSEIFDDQFSVERPDGSNFTLKIRSTKLEDSAMYFCASSGVGNSPLHFGNGTRLTVT.

This clone was seen more than once but under ten times. The rearrangement links TRBV10-2 to TRBJ1-2; no clear D gene. From germline, CDR1 is WSHSY and CDR2 SAAADI. V lost 6 bases and J 6 bases, leaving 17 bases between the germline ends. The CDR3 runs 14 residues. CDR3 nucleotides: TGCGCCAGCAGGAGAGGGATCGGGAGGGATGGCTACACCTTC. Encoded protein: CASRRGIGRDGYTF.

The CDR3 spells CASSLREASTDTQYF. The CDR3 region has the DNA TGTGCCAGCAGCTTACGGGAGGCCAGCACAGATACGCAGTATTTT. This rearrangement joins TRBV7-2 to TRBJ2-3; 7 bases match TRBD2. The V gene's germline CDR1 is SGHTA and CDR2 FQGNSA. This CDR3 comprises 15 residues. The J segment lost 0 bases and the V segment lost 2 bases, leaving 2 bases of the junction unmatched.

V is TRBV18 and J is TRBJ1-1, with D unclear. Trimming took 6 bases from V and 11 from J, leaving 16 bases between them. From germline, CDR1 is KGHSH and CDR2 LQKENI. CDR3 length: 12 amino acids. This chain's CDR3 is CASSPFRGSAFF. In DNA, the CDR3 is TGTGCCAGCTCCCCGTTCCGGGGATCGGCTTTCTTT.

The J gene is TRBJ1-1, the V gene TRBV27; a weak D match, TRBD1 (6 bases). Looked up from germline, CDR1 is MNHEY and CDR2 is SMNVEV (reference sequence). CDR3 length equals 20 residues. Between the trimmed V and J ends, which lost 0 bases and 0 bases, there was a span of 23 bases. CDR3 sequence reads: CASSLSSLGFGQGLNTEAFF. Written as DNA, the CDR3 is TGTGCCAGCAGTTTATCATCTTTGGGTTTTGGGCAGGGGCTGAACACTGAAGCTTTCTTT.

This chain links TRBV18 with TRBJ2-1; D might be TRBD1 (5 bases). V was cut by 0 bases and J by 7 bases, with 10 bases left in between. Germline CDR1 KGHSH, CDR2 LQKENI. CDR3 length: 14 residues. For the CDR3, the DNA is TGTGCCAGCTCACCACCTAGGGGATTAAATGAGCAGTTCTTC. It specifies CASSPPRGLNEQFF.

The V gene is TRBV27, the J gene TRBJ2-7; TRBD2 aligns across 12 bases. V dropped 4 bases and J dropped 2; count of bases not matched to a gene: 3. The CDR3 runs 15 residues. Germline lookup yields CDR1 MNHEY and CDR2 SMNVEV (reference sequence). The CDR3 spells CASSSRTSGTYEQYF. CDR3 bases: TGTGCCAGCAGTTCCCGGACTAGCGGGACCTACGAGCAGTACTTC.

V usage is TRBV4-3 and J usage is TRBJ2-5, with TRBD2 as a possible D gene (6 bases). Looked up from germline, CDR1 is LGHNA and CDR2 is YSLEER. This CDR3 comprises 16 residues. Trimming cost V 2 bases and J 5 bases, with 18 bases left between them. In nucleotides, the CDR3 is TGCGCCAGCAGCCAACAGTCCGGGAGTAGGGCGGAGACCCAGTACTTC. Protein sequence: CASSQQSGSRAETQYF.

The rearrangement links TRBV5-1 to TRBJ1-2; 7 positions match TRBD1. Germline assignment: CDR1 SGHRS and CDR2 YFSETQ. V shed 0 bases, J shed 4 bases, and the junction held 6 bases outside the gene matches. This CDR3 comprises 15 residues. The CDR3 DNA sequence: TGCGCCAGCAGCTTGGCCACGACAGGGAGCTATGGCTACACCTTC. It is translated as CASSLATTGSYGYTF. The full variable domain, rest sourced from reference TRBV5-1 and TRBJ1-2, is KAGVTQTPRYLIKTRGQQVTLSCSPISGHRSVSWYQQTPGQGLQFLFEYFSETQRNKGNFPGRFSGRQFSNSRSEMNVSTLELGDSALYLCASSLATTGSYGYTFGSGTRLTVV.

This chain joins TRBV18 and TRBJ2-2; no definite D call. The CDR3 has 15 amino acids. V was clipped by 3 bases and J by 0 bases, with 8 bases between them. Germline V gene lookup returns CDR1 KGHSH and CDR2 LQKENI. As DNA, the CDR3 is TGTGCCAGCTCACCGTTGGAGCCGAACACCGGGGAGCTGTTTTTT. As protein: CASSPLEPNTGELFF.

This chain uses TRBV30 with TRBJ2-4; TRBD2 is a possible D gene (6 bases). V gave up 7 bases and J gave up 7 bases, with 17 bases separating them. The CDR3 has 13 residues. The germline V gene encodes CDR1 GTSNPN and CDR2 SVGIG (reference sequence). CDR3 in DNA: TGTGCCTCGTCTCGGGGGTCAGGGAACATTCAGTACTTC. It encodes CASSRGSGNIQYF.

This chain uses TRBV2 with TRBJ1-1, with D hard to call. The ends were cut back, 6 bases at V and 2 bases at J, with 13 bases in the middle. Germline V gene sequence: CDR1 SNHLY, CDR2 FYNNEI. This CDR3 comprises 14 residues. CDR3 in amino acids: CASSRRVLNTEAFF. The CDR3 DNA follows: TGTGCCAGCAGCCGACGGGTCTTAAACACTGAAGCTTTCTTT.

This clone came up once. Other DNA sequences in the sample encode the same CDR3. The chain uses TRBV18 and TRBJ2-7, with 9 positions matching TRBD1. CDR1 and CDR2 (germline): KGHSH, LQKENI. There are 15 residues in the CDR3. V trimming: 6 bases; J trimming: 0 bases; junction bases outside the gene matches: 6. CDR3 protein: CASSRDRVSSYEQYF. DNA of the CDR3: TGTGCCAGCTCCCGGGACAGGGTAAGCTCCTACGAGCAGTACTTC.

The gene calls are TRBV28 and TRBJ1-4, with D perhaps matching TRBD1 (5 bases). Trimming removed 5 bases from V and 7 bases from J, with 8 bases in between. CDR3 length: 12 residues. Germline V gene sequence: CDR1 MDHEN, CDR2 SYDVKM. Written as DNA, the CDR3 is TGTGCCAGCAGTAGGGGACCTGAAAAACTGTTTTTT. This encodes CASSRGPEKLFF.

The chain joins TRBV30 to TRBJ1-5; 9 bases fit TRBD1. Germline V gene data show CDR1 as GTSNPN and CDR2 as SVGIG (reference sequence). CDR3 length: 13 amino acids. The ends lost 1 base at V and 7 bases at J; junction bases unmatched: 2. The CDR3 sequence: CAWSGTGEQPQHF. The CDR3 DNA is TGTGCCTGGAGTGGGACAGGGGAGCAGCCCCAGCATTTT.

The J gene is TRBJ2-1, the V gene TRBV18, with TRBD2 identical over 7 bases. CDR3 size: 15 residues. J gave up 10 bases and V 0 bases, and 9 bases lay outside the gene matches. Germline assignment: CDR1 KGHSH and CDR2 LQKENI. CDR3 protein: CASSPPAGVPGEQFF. CDR3 coding DNA: TGTGCCAGCTCACCACCGGCGGGAGTACCAGGGGAGCAGTTCTTC.

The rearrangement uses TRBV28 and TRBJ2-3; TRBD2 might be the D (6 bases). CDR1 is MDHEN and CDR2 is SYDVKM in the germline V gene. Trimming stripped 10 bases from V and 2 bases from J, with 16 bases between. This CDR3 spans 14 amino acids. The CDR3 spells CATSRAGLTDTQYF. The DNA for the CDR3 is TGTGCCACCTCCAGGGCGGGGCTCACAGATACGCAGTATTTT.

This clone was observed a single time. The V call is TRBV5-6, the J call TRBJ2-7; D ambiguous. The ends were cut back, 3 bases at V and 9 bases at J, with 16 bases in the middle. The germline gives CDR1 SGHDT, CDR2 YYEEEE. This CDR3 contains 13 residues. CDR3 DNA sequence: TGTGCCAGCAGCTCGCGTCCGATTCTCGCGCAGTACTTC. It specifies CASSSRPILAQYF.

This clone appeared a single time. This sequence joins TRBV4-1 and TRBJ2-3; tentative D call: TRBD2 (5 bases). V was shortened by 1 base and J by 4 bases, with 15 bases between the two germline ends. The CDR3 has 16 residues. The germline V gene encodes CDR1 MGHRA and CDR2 YSYEKL. The CDR3 protein is CASSQVASGRADTQYF. CDR3 nucleotide sequence: TGCGCCAGCAGCCAAGTCGCCAGCGGTAGAGCAGATACGCAGTATTTT.